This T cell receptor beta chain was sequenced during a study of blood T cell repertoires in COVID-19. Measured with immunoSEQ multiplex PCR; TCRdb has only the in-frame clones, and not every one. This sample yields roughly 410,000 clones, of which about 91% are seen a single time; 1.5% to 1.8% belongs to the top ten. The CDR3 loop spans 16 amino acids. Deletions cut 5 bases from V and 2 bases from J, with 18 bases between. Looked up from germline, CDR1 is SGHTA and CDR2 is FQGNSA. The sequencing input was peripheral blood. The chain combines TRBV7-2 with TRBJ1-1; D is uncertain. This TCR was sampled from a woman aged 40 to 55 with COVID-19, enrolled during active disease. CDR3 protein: CASSPQFVGGNTEAFF. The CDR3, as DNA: TGTGCCAGCAGCCCCCAATTCGTGGGAGGAAACACTGAAGCTTTCTTT.